These 17 T cell receptor beta chains share one sample of origin, sequenced in a study of shared clonotypes between healthy human individuals. Sequencing used immunoSEQ multiplex PCR; TCRdb keeps in-frame clones, though not all of them. The profile shows around 1.1 million clones, approximately 80% of them singletons. The specimen sequenced was memory CD4+ T cells from PBMCs. Subset: CD45RA-negative fraction. The receptors were sampled from a man aged 18-30 years in good health. Some clones in this sample may be carry-over from other donors' samples.

V and J are TRBV9 and TRBJ2-1; tentative D call: TRBD1 (5 bases). The CDR3 runs 13 residues. Trimming removed 0 bases at V and 12 bases at J, with 13 bases between. The germline V gene encodes CDR1 SGDLS and CDR2 YYNGEE. The CDR3 DNA reads as TGTGCCAGCAGCGTAGGGCAGGGTCTCAGGCAGTTCTTC. Protein: CASSVGQGLRQFF.

This chain links TRBV28 with TRBJ1-5; perhaps TRBD1 as D (5 bases). From germline, CDR1 is MDHEN and CDR2 SYDVKM. This CDR3 contains 16 residues. Trimming removed 8 bases at V and 11 bases at J, with 28 bases between. The DNA of the CDR3 is TGTGCCAGCGGGAGTGTCAGTGTCCCGATCCGGGGGGCCCAGCATTTT. Residues: CASGSVSVPIRGAQHF.

The rearrangement uses TRBV20-1 and TRBJ2-2; D gene ambiguous. The V gene lost 5 bases and the J gene lost 7 bases, with 8 bases spanning the gap. The germline V gene has CDR1 DFQATT and CDR2 SNEGSKA (reference sequence). The CDR3 consists of 11 residues. This chain's CDR3 is CSAYRNGELFF. In nucleotides, the CDR3 is TGCAGTGCTTACCGAAACGGGGAGCTGTTTTTT.

As regards this clone: A much bigger clone sits one base away, suggesting this may be a read error. The same CDR3 is also encoded by other DNA sequences in this sample. The V call is TRBV30, the J call TRBJ1-1, with 7 positions matching TRBD1. Germline CDR1 GTSNPN, CDR2 SVGIG (reference sequence). The CDR3 consists of 13 residues. Trimming at V came to 5 bases and at J to 6 bases, leaving 9 bases not matched to a gene. The CDR3 is CAWSGDSLAEAFF. The CDR3 DNA reads TGTGCCTGGTCGGGGGACAGTCTGGCTGAAGCTTTCTTT.

The genes are TRBV2 and TRBJ1-4; the D gene is possibly TRBD1 (6 bases). Trimming removed 3 bases at V and 4 bases at J, with 12 bases between. This CDR3 contains 15 residues. CDR1 is SNHLY, CDR2 FYNNEI, per germline. CDR3 region: CASSDSGAVNEKLFF. The CDR3 DNA reads TGTGCCAGCAGTGATTCGGGGGCCGTTAATGAAAAACTGTTTTTT.

This chain uses TRBV5-6 with TRBJ2-7; D might be TRBD1 (6 bases). Trimming shortened V by 3 bases and J by 0 bases, and 13 bases separated the two germline ends. This CDR3 comprises 15 residues. Germline CDR1 SGHDT, CDR2 YYEEEE. The CDR3 nucleotides read TGTGCCAGCAGCTCCTGGACAGAGAGCTCCTACGAGCAGTACTTC. It encodes CASSSWTESSYEQYF.

This chain uses TRBV7-9 with TRBJ2-7; a weak D match, TRBD2 (5 bases). Germline CDR1 SEHNR, CDR2 FQNEAQ (reference sequence). The V gene lost 2 bases and the J gene lost 9 bases, with 14 bases spanning the gap. This CDR3 spans 13 amino acids. CDR3 DNA: TGTGCCAGCAGCTTAAGTACCTCTGAGGGGCAGTACTTC. Its translation: CASSLSTSEGQYF.

The CDR3 here is CASSLRRGSEAFF. The CDR3 DNA follows: TGTGCCAGCAGCTTACGGAGGGGGTCTGAAGCTTTCTTT. This chain joins TRBV7-3 and TRBJ1-1; D is perhaps TRBD1 (6 bases). The germline V gene encodes CDR1 SGHTA and CDR2 FQGTGA. The V and J ends lost 2 bases and 6 bases respectively, with 10 bases between them. The CDR3 consists of 13 residues. The full variable domain, its missing parts supplied by reference TRBV7-3 and TRBJ1-1, is GAGVSQTPSNKVTEKGKYVELRCDPISGHTALYWYRQSLGQGPEFLIYFQGTGAADDSGLPNDRFFAVRPEGSVSTLKIQRTERGDSAVYLCASSLRRGSEAFFGQGTRLTVV.

The V gene is TRBV27, the J gene TRBJ1-5, with D possibly being TRBD1 (6 bases). The CDR3 contains 14 residues. Germline values: CDR1 MNHEY, CDR2 SMNVEV (reference sequence). V was trimmed by 2 bases and J by 6 bases, leaving 11 bases between them. CDR3 coding DNA: TGTGCCAGCAGTTTAAGGGGGGCAGTTCAGCCCCAGCATTTT. As protein: CASSLRGAVQPQHF.

This clone showed up just once. The chain combines TRBV27 with TRBJ2-4, with D uncertain. The germline gives CDR1 MNHEY, CDR2 SMNVEV (reference sequence). This CDR3 comprises 16 residues. V lost 3 bases to trimming and J lost 1 base, with 13 bases between them. This chain's CDR3 is CASSFMYPRAKNIQYF. CDR3 DNA: TGTGCCAGCAGTTTTATGTATCCGAGGGCCAAAAACATTCAGTACTTC.

V is TRBV4-1 and J is TRBJ1-2; TRBD1 matches 7 bases. The CDR3 has 15 amino acids. Germline trimming cut 4 bases from V and 5 bases from J; bases unmatched to any gene: 10. The germline CDR1 and CDR2 sequences are MGHRA and YSYEKL. The DNA for the CDR3 is TGCGCCAGCAGCCCTAACTACTCGACAGGGTATGGCTACACCTTC. As protein: CASSPNYSTGYGYTF.

The genes are TRBV9 and TRBJ2-5; D perhaps matches TRBD1 (6 bases). The CDR3 loop spans 13 amino acids. CDR1 and CDR2 from the germline V gene are SGDLS and YYNGEE. Trimming shortened V by 6 bases and J by 4 bases, and 13 bases separated the two germline ends. The chain's CDR3 is CASNFQGTETQYF. The CDR3 DNA follows: TGTGCCAGCAACTTTCAGGGGACAGAGACCCAGTACTTC.

The chain employs TRBV5-1 and TRBJ2-4; 9 bases match TRBD1. The germline gives CDR1 SGHRS, CDR2 YFSETQ. The CDR3 runs 14 residues. Unmatched junction bases numbered 6, after V lost 3 bases and J lost 8 bases. CDR3 region: CASSSGTGLDIQYF. The CDR3 DNA sequence: TGCGCCAGCAGCTCGGGGACAGGGTTGGACATTCAGTACTTC.

This clone has only one observation. V gene TRBV2 combines with J gene TRBJ2-7, with 9 nucleotides matching TRBD1. The CDR3 consists of 12 residues. Germline V gene data show CDR1 as SNHLY and CDR2 as FYNNEI. The V segment lost 6 bases and the J segment 5 bases; nucleotides outside the gene matches: 2. The CDR3 here is CASRDRGHEQYF. CDR3 nucleotides: TGTGCCAGCAGGGACAGGGGCCACGAGCAGTACTTC.

J is TRBJ2-2 and V is TRBV10-3, with D maybe TRBD2 (6 bases). Germline loops: CDR1 ENHRY, CDR2 SYGVKD. The V end was cut by 3 bases, the J end by 0 bases, with 8 bases between. The CDR3 loop spans 15 amino acids. The CDR3 DNA follows: TGTGCCATCAGTGATGGGACTTCGAACACCGGGGAGCTGTTTTTT. Translation gives CAISDGTSNTGELFF.

V gene TRBV6-1 combines with J gene TRBJ2-5; TRBD2 is a possible D gene (6 bases). Germline V gene data show CDR1 as MNHNS and CDR2 as SASEGT. V shed 4 bases and J shed 2 bases, with 17 bases lying between them. CDR3 length equals 16 residues. The CDR3 sequence is CASSVSGAGSQETQYF. The CDR3 bases are TGTGCCAGCAGTGTCTCTGGGGCGGGGAGTCAAGAGACCCAGTACTTC.

The CDR3 reads CASTTTSAGELFF. Here the CDR3 DNA reads TGTGCCAGCACGACCACATCGGCCGGGGAGCTGTTTTTT. This chain uses TRBV6-1 with TRBJ2-2; unclear D gene. This CDR3 has 13 amino acids. Trimming stripped 7 bases from V and 6 bases from J, with 12 bases between. Germline CDR1 and CDR2: MNHNS and SASEGT.